This T cell receptor (beta chain) comes out of a study of blood T cell repertoires in COVID-19. Participant age was roughly 18 to 89 years, and participants resided in approximately 25 US areas. Each recovered donor of Cohort 3 presented with two negative PCRs, clearance, or symptom resolution. In the authors' workflow: Cell counts per sample came from amplifying reference gene primers. Assay: immunoSEQ multiplex PCR; the TCRdb copy retains only in-frame clones and omits some. That table is the source of V, J and clone size, and D and trimming were worked out from the DNA. The repertoire holds around 170,000 clones, with more than 80% as singletons. The CDR3 spans 15 residues. V lost 3 bases and J 0 bases, leaving 9 bases between the germline ends. CDR1 ENHRY and CDR2 SYGVKD come from the germline V gene.

Specimen: PBMCs or T cells enriched from blood (not recorded which). This sequence was found in a man aged 45-65 years who had recovered from COVID-19. The J gene is TRBJ1-3, the V gene TRBV10-3; no firm D call. The CDR3 region is CAISDLTASGNTIYF. CDR3 DNA sequence: TGTGCCATCAGTGATTTAACAGCCTCTGGAAACACCATATATTTT.